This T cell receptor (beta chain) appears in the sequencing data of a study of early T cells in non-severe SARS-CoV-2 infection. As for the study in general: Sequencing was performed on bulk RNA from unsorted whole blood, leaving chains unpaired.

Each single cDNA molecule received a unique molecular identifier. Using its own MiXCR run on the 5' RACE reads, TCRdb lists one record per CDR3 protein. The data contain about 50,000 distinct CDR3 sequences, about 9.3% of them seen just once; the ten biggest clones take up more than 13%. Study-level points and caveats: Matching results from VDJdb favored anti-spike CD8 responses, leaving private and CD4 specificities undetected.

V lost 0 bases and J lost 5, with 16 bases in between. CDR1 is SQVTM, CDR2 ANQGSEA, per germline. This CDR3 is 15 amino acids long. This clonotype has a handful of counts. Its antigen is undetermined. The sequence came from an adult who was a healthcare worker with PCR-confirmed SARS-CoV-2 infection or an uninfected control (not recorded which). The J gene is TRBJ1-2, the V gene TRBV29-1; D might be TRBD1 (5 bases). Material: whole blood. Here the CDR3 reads CSVEDGGGGRYGYTF. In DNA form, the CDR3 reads TGCAGCGTTGAAGATGGGGGAGGAGGTCGGTATGGCTACACCTTC.